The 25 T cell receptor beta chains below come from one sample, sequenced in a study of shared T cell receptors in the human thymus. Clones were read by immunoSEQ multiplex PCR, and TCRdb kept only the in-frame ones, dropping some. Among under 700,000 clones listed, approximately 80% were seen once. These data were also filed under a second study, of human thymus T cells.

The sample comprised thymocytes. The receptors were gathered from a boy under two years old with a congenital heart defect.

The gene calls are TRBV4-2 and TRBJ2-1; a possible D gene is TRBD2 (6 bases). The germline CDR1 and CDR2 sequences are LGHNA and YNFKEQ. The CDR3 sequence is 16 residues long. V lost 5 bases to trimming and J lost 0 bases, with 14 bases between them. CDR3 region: CASSVAEAPSYNEQFF. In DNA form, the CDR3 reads TGTGCCAGCAGCGTAGCGGAGGCCCCCTCCTACAATGAGCAGTTCTTC.

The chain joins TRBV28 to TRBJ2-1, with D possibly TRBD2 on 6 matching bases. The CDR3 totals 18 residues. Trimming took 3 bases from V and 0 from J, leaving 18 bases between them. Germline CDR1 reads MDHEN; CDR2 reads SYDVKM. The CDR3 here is CASSLVCRGNISYNEQFF. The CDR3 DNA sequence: TGTGCCAGCAGTTTGGTGTGCCGCGGGAACATCTCCTACAATGAGCAGTTCTTC.

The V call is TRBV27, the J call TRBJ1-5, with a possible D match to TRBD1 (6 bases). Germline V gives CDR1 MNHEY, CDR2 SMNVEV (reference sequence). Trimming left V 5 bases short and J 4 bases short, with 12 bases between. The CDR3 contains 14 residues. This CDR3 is CASSLGQRNQPQHF. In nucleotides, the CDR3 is TGTGCCAGCAGTCTTGGACAGAGAAATCAGCCCCAGCATTTT.

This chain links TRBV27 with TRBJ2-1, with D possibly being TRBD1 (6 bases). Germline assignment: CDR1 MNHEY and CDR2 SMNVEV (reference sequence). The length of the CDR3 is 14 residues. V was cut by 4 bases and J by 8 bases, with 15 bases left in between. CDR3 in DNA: TGTGCCAGCAGTTGGCCAGGGGCTGGAGATGAGCAGTTCTTC. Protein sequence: CASSWPGAGDEQFF.

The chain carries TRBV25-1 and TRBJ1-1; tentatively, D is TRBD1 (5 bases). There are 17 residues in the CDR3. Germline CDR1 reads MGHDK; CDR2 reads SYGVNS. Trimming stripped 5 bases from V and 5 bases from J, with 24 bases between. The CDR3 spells CASSPDAGWGGRTEAFF. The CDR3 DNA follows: TGTGCCAGCAGTCCTGATGCCGGGTGGGGCGGTCGGACTGAAGCTTTCTTT.

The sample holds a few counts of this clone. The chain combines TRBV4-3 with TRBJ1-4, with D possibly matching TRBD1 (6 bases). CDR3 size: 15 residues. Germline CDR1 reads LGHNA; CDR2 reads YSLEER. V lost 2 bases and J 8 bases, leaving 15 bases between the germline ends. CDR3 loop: CASSQPIGGEEKLFF. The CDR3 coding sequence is TGCGCCAGCAGCCAACCCATAGGGGGGGAGGAAAAACTGTTTTTT.

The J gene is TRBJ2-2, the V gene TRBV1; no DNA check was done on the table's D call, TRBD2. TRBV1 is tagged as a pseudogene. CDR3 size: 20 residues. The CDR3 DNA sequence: TGCACCAGCAGCCAAGCCCGGACTAGCGGGAGCCTCGCGAACACCGGGGAGCTGTTTTTT. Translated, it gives CTSSQARTSGSLANTGELFF.

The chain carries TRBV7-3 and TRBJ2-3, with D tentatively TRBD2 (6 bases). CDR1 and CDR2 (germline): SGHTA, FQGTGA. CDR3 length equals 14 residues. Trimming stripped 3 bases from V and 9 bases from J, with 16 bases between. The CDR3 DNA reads TGTGCCAGCAGCTTGACTAGTGGGTCTCGGACGCAGTATTTT. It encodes CASSLTSGSRTQYF.

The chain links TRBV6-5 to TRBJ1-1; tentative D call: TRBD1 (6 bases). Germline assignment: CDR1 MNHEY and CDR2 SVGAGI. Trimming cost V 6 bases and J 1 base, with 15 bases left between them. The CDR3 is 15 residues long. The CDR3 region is CASSHGGQWNTEAFF. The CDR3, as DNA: TGTGCCAGCAGCCACGGCGGACAGTGGAACACTGAAGCTTTCTTT.

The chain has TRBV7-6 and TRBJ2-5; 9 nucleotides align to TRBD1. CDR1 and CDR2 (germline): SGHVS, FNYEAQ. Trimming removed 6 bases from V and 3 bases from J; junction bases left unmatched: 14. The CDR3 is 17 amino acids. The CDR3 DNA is TGTGCCAGCAGGTCCGCCGGGACAGGGTTGTTAAAAGAGACCCAGTACTTC. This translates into CASRSAGTGLLKETQYF.

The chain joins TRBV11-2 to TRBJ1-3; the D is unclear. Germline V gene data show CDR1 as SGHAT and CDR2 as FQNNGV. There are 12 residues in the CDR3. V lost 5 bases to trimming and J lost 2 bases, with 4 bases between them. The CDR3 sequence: CASSPAGNTIYF. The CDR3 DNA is TGTGCCAGCAGCCCGGCTGGAAACACCATATATTTT.

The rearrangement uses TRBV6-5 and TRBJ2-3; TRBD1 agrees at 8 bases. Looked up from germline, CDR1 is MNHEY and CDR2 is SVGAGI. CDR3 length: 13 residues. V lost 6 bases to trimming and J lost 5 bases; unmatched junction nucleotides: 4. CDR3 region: CASRITGGDTQYF. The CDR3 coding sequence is TGTGCCAGCAGAATCACAGGGGGAGATACGCAGTATTTT.

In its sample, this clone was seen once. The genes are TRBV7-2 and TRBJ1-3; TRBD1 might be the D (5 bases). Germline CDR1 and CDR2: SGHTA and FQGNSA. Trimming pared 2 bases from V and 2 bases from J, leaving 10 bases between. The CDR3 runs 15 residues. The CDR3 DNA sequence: TGTGCCAGCAGCTTAACAAGGGGAACTGGAAACACCATATATTTT. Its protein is CASSLTRGTGNTIYF.

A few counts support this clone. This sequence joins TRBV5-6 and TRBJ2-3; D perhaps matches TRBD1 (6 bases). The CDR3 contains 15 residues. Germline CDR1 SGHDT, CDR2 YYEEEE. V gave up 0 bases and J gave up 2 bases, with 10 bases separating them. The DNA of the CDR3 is TGTGCCAGCAGCTTGGTGGACAGCAACACAGATACGCAGTATTTT. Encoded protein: CASSLVDSNTDTQYF.

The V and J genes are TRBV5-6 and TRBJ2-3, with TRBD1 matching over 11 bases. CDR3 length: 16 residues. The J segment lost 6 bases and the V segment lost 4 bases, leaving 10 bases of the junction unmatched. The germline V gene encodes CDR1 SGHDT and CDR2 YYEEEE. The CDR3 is CASSRRGRDRGDTQYF. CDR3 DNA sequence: TGTGCCAGCAGCAGGCGGGGTCGGGACAGGGGGGATACGCAGTATTTT.

This chain's CDR3 is CASSPSPGTSGRAKDTQYF. The CDR3 DNA is TGCGCCAGCAGCCCAAGTCCAGGGACTAGCGGGAGGGCCAAAGATACGCAGTATTTT. The rearrangement uses TRBV4-3 and TRBJ2-3; 16 bases agree with TRBD2. V dropped 4 bases and J dropped 5; count of bases not matched to a gene: 12. The CDR3 runs to 19 residues. The germline V gene has CDR1 LGHNA and CDR2 YSLEER.

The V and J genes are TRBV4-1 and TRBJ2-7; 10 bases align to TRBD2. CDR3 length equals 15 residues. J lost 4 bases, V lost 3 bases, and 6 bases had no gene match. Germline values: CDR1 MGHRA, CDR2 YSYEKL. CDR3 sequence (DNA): TGCGCCAGCAGCCACACAATTAGCGGGAGGTACGAGCAGTACTTC. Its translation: CASSHTISGRYEQYF.

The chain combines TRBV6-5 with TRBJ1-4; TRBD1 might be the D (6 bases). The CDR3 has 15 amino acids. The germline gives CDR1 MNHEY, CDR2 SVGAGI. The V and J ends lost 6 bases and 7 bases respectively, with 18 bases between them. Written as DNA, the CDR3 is TGTGCCAGCAGAGCCGACTCAGGGGTCGGTGAAAAACTGTTTTTT. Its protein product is CASRADSGVGEKLFF.

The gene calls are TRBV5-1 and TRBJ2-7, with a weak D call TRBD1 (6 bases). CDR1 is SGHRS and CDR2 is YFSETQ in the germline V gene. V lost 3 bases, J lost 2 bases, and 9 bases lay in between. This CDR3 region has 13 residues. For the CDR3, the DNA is TGCGCCAGCAGCTCGGACAGTACCTACGAGCAGTACTTC. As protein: CASSSDSTYEQYF.

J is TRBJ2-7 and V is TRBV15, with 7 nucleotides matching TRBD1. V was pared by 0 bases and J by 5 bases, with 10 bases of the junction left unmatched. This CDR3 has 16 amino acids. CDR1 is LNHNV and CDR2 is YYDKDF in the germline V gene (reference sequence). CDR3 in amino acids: CATSRDHGTVADEQYF. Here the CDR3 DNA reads TGTGCCACCAGCAGAGATCACGGGACAGTTGCTGACGAGCAGTACTTC.

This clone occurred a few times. Written as DNA, the CDR3 is TGTGCCAGCAGTTTTTCGTCGGTAGCGGGACCCAGCTCCTACAATGAGCAGTTCTTC. Translation gives CASSFSSVAGPSSYNEQFF. V is TRBV28 and J is TRBJ2-1, with 8 bases lining up with TRBD2. Germline CDR1 reads MDHEN; CDR2 reads SYDVKM. The CDR3 spans 19 residues. V trimming: 3 bases; J trimming: 0 bases; junction bases outside the gene matches: 13.

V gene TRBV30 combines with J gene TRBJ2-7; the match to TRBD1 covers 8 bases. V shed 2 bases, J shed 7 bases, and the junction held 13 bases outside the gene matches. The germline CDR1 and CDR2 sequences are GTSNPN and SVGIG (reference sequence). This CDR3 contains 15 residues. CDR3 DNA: TGTGCCTGGAGTAGTAAAGGACAGGGCGAGGGGGAGCAGTACTTC. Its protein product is CAWSSKGQGEGEQYF.

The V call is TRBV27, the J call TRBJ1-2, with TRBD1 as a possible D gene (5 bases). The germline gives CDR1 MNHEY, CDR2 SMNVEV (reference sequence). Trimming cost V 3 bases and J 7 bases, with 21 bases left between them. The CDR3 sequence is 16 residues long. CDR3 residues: CASSLFPGQGLGGYTF. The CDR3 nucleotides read TGTGCCAGCAGTTTGTTCCCCGGGCAGGGATTAGGTGGCTACACCTTC.

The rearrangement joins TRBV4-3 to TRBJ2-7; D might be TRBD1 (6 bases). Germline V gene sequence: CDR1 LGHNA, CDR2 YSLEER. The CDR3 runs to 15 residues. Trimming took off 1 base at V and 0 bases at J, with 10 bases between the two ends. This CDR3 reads CASSQAQTGSYEQYF. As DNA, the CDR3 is TGCGCCAGCAGCCAAGCCCAGACAGGCTCCTACGAGCAGTACTTC.

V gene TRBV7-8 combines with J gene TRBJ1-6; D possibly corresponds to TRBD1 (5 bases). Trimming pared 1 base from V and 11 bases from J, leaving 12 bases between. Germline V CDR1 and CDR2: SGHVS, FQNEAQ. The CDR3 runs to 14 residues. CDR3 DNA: TGTGCCAGCAGCTTAGTCCTCAGGGATCCACCCCTCCACTTT. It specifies CASSLVLRDPPLHF.